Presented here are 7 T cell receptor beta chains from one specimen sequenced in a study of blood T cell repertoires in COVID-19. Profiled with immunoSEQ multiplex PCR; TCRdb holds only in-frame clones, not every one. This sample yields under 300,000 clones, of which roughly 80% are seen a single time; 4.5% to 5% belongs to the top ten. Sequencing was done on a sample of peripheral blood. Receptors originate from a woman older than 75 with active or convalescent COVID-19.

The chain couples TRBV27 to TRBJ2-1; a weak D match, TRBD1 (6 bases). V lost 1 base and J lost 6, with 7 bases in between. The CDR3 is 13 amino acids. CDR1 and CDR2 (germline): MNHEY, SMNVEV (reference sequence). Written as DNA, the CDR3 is TGTGCCAGCAGTTTATTCAGGGGCAATGAGCAGTTCTTC. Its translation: CASSLFRGNEQFF.

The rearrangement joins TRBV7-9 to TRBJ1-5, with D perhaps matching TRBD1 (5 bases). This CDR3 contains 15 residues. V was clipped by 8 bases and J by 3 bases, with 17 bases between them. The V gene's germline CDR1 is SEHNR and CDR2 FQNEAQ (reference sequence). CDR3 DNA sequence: TGTGCCAGCCCCTGGGGGGGTAGGCTCAATCAGCCCCAGCATTTT. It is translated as CASPWGGRLNQPQHF.

The CDR3 here is CASRNSLTEEQYF. CDR3 sequence (DNA): TGTGCCAGCAGGAACTCCCTGACGGAGGAGCAGTACTTC. The chain recombines TRBV6-6 with TRBJ2-7; no firm D call. Germline V gene lookup returns CDR1 MNHNY and CDR2 SVGAGI (reference sequence). This CDR3 spans 13 amino acids. The V end lost 6 bases, the J end lost 7 bases, and 16 bases lay between the germline ends.

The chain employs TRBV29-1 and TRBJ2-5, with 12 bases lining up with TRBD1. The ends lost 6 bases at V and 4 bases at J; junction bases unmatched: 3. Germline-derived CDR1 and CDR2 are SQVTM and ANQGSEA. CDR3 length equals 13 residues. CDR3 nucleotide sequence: TGCAGCGTAGGGACAGGGGGCGGAGAGACCCAGTACTTC. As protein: CSVGTGGGETQYF.

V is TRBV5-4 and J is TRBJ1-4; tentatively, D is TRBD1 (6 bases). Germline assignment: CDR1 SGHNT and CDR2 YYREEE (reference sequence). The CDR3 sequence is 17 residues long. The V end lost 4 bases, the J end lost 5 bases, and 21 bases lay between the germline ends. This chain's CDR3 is CASSPGQKRNLNEKLFF. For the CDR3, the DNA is TGTGCCAGCAGCCCCGGACAGAAACGCAATCTCAATGAAAAACTGTTTTTT.

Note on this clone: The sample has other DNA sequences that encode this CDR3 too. The CDR3 loop is CASSSGQDGYTF. The CDR3 DNA reads TGTGCCAGCAGCTCTGGACAGGATGGCTACACCTTC. The chain links TRBV5-6 to TRBJ1-2; 7 bases align to TRBD1. The ends lost 3 bases at V and 6 bases at J; junction bases unmatched: 2. Germline V gene data show CDR1 as SGHDT and CDR2 as YYEEEE. The CDR3 sequence is 12 residues long.

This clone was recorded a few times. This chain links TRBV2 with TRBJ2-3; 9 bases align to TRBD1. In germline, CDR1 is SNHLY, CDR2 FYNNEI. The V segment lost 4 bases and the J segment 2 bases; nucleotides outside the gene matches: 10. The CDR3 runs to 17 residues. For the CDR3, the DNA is TGTGCCAGCAGTGGTCCGGGACAGGGTTATTACACAGATACGCAGTATTTT. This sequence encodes CASSGPGQGYYTDTQYF.